The 20 T cell receptor beta chains below were found in one sample sequenced in a study of PD-1 blockade in classical Hodgkin lymphoma. The protocol was immunoSEQ multiplex PCR, while the TCRdb copy is restricted to in-frame clones and leaves out a portion. There are 150,000 or so clones in the sample; just under 80% occur only once, and 9.2% lies in the top ten. All trial patients relapsed after autologous stem cell transplantation. The sequencing used peripheral blood mononuclear cells (PBMCs), collected before the second cycle of nivolumab. Receptors originate from a human donor with classical Hodgkin lymphoma.

This chain connects TRBV6-6 to TRBJ2-2; possibly TRBD2 for D (5 bases). The length of the CDR3 is 16 residues. The V gene lost 5 bases and the J gene lost 4 bases, with 17 bases spanning the gap. The germline CDR1 and CDR2 sequences are MNHNY and SVGAGI (reference sequence). In DNA, the CDR3 is TGTGCCAGCAGTCCCCCAGGTCGGGGTGGCACCGGGGAGCTGTTTTTT. This encodes CASSPPGRGGTGELFF.

The chain is built from TRBV7-3 and TRBJ2-1; D remains unclear. The CDR3 length is 14 residues. In germline, CDR1 is SGHTA, CDR2 FQGTGA. The ends were cut back, 5 bases at V and 3 bases at J, with 11 bases in the middle. CDR3 residues: CASSTRARYNEQFF. The CDR3 nucleotides read TGTGCCAGCAGCACCCGGGCCCGCTACAATGAGCAGTTCTTC.

The V call is TRBV29-1, the J call TRBJ1-6; the match to TRBD1 covers 10 bases. The CDR3 has 14 residues. Germline CDR1 is SQVTM and CDR2 is ANQGSEA. The trim removed 1 base at V and 10 bases at J, leaving 4 bases unmatched. CDR3 sequence reads: CSVEVMGQGSPLHF. CDR3 DNA sequence: TGCAGCGTTGAAGTGATGGGACAGGGGTCACCCCTCCACTTT.

This sequence joins TRBV2 and TRBJ1-5, with D unresolved. V was shortened by 4 bases and J by 0 bases, with 10 bases between the two germline ends. The CDR3 covers 15 residues. CDR1 is SNHLY and CDR2 is FYNNEI in the germline V gene. CDR3 in DNA: TGTGCCAGCAGTGTACACAGTAATAGCAATCAGCCCCAGCATTTT. Protein: CASSVHSNSNQPQHF.

The rearrangement uses TRBV2 and TRBJ1-5; a weak D match, TRBD1 (6 bases). The CDR3 loop spans 13 amino acids. Germline V gene data show CDR1 as SNHLY and CDR2 as FYNNEI. V dropped 7 bases and J dropped 7 bases, with 14 bases sitting between them. This CDR3 reads CASNYRDGQPQHF. CDR3 in DNA: TGTGCCAGCAACTACAGGGACGGGCAGCCCCAGCATTTT.

The gene calls are TRBV5-1 and TRBJ1-2, with TRBD1 identical over 7 bases. V shed 6 bases, J shed 4 bases, and the junction held 9 bases outside the gene matches. Germline assignment: CDR1 SGHRS and CDR2 YFSETQ. This CDR3 region has 14 residues. The CDR3 sequence: CASNSGTDAYGYTF. DNA of the CDR3: TGCGCCAGCAACTCCGGGACAGACGCCTATGGCTACACCTTC. The variable domain in full, completed from reference TRBV5-1 and TRBJ1-2, reads KAGVTQTPRYLIKTRGQQVTLSCSPISGHRSVSWYQQTPGQGLQFLFEYFSETQRNKGNFPGRFSGRQFSNSRSEMNVSTLELGDSALYLCASNSGTDAYGYTFGSGTRLTVV.

The genes are TRBV10-3 and TRBJ2-7, with D possibly being TRBD2 (5 bases). CDR3 length equals 18 residues. Germline V lookup: CDR1 ENHRY, CDR2 SYGVKD. Trimming shortened V by 0 bases and J by 5 bases, and 23 bases separated the two germline ends. The CDR3 DNA sequence: TGTGCCATCAGTGAGTCGGGGAGCAGACCAACGAGATTCCACGAGCAGTACTTC. Its translation is CAISESGSRPTRFHEQYF.

This rearrangement joins TRBV21-1 to TRBJ2-5; the DNA was not compared with TRBD1, the D call given in the table. TRBV21-1 is given as a pseudogene. The CDR3 is 13 amino acids. The chain's CDR3 is CARAGPGQETQYF. In nucleotides, the CDR3 is TGTGCCAGGGCAGGCCCCGGTCAAGAGACCCAGTACTTC.

The chain is built from TRBV23-1 and TRBJ1-5; D is unclear. TRBV23-1 is treated as an ORF (open reading frame) with a function not yet certain. The CDR3 loop spans 15 amino acids. V was shortened by 0 bases and J by 5 bases, with 11 bases between the two germline ends. CDR3 coding DNA: TGCGCCAGCAGTCAATCGAGGGCAGGTCATCAGCCCCAGCATTTT. Translating it yields CASSQSRAGHQPQHF.

V and J are TRBV5-1 and TRBJ1-3; no firm D call. The V end was cut by 2 bases, the J end by 7 bases, with 10 bases between. Looked up from germline, CDR1 is SGHRS and CDR2 is YFSETQ. This CDR3 contains 13 residues. The chain's CDR3 is CASSLGDRNTIYF. Here the CDR3 DNA reads TGCGCCAGCAGCTTAGGAGACCGCAACACCATATATTTT.

The J gene is TRBJ2-5, the V gene TRBV29-1; D might be TRBD1 (5 bases). The CDR3 sequence is 13 residues long. Trimming shortened V by 4 bases and J by 2 bases, and 11 bases separated the two germline ends. Germline lookup yields CDR1 SQVTM and CDR2 ANQGSEA. CDR3 DNA sequence: TGCAGCGTTGGAGAACAGGTTCAAGAGACCCAGTACTTC. Translating gives CSVGEQVQETQYF.

This chain links TRBV7-9 with TRBJ1-1; D is uncertain. The ends were cut back, 3 bases at V and 2 bases at J, with 4 bases in the middle. This CDR3 is built from 12 residues. In germline, CDR1 is SEHNR, CDR2 FQNEAQ (reference sequence). The CDR3 sequence is CASSFLNTEAFF. In DNA, the CDR3 is TGTGCCAGCAGCTTCCTTAACACTGAAGCTTTCTTT.

The genes are TRBV29-1 and TRBJ1-2; D is possibly TRBD1 (5 bases). Germline V gene lookup returns CDR1 SQVTM and CDR2 ANQGSEA. This CDR3 has 13 residues. Trimming took 5 bases from V and 4 from J, leaving 14 bases between them. The DNA for the CDR3 is TGCAGCGTTAGTGGGGGGGAAACCTATGGCTACACCTTC. Residues: CSVSGGETYGYTF.

The chain recombines TRBV10-3 with TRBJ1-2, with D possibly TRBD1 on 6 matching bases. CDR1 and CDR2 (germline): ENHRY, SYGVKD. This CDR3 comprises 13 residues. The V end was cut by 2 bases, the J end by 4 bases, with 8 bases between. CDR3 in amino acids: CAISEGQSYGYTF. In nucleotides, the CDR3 is TGTGCCATCAGTGAGGGACAGAGCTATGGCTACACCTTC.

J is TRBJ1-2 and V is TRBV28; D is undetermined. This CDR3 spans 11 amino acids. V dropped 3 bases and J dropped 5 bases, with 4 bases sitting between them. Germline CDR1 is MDHEN and CDR2 is SYDVKM. DNA for the CDR3: TGTGCCAGCAGTTTGTTGTATGGCTACACCTTC. Translated, it gives CASSLLYGYTF.

V gene TRBV27 combines with J gene TRBJ2-7; D ambiguous. V gave up 3 bases and J gave up 0 bases, with 9 bases separating them. The CDR3 consists of 14 residues. Germline V gene lookup returns CDR1 MNHEY and CDR2 SMNVEV (reference sequence). Written as DNA, the CDR3 is TGTGCCAGCAGTTTGGGTTCCTCCTCCTACGAGCAGTACTTC. This translates into CASSLGSSSYEQYF.

The chain recombines TRBV19 with TRBJ1-5; D is unresolved. The CDR3 consists of 14 residues. Germline loops: CDR1 LNHDA, CDR2 SQIVND (reference sequence). V was clipped by 11 bases and J by 2 bases, with 16 bases between them. The CDR3 protein is CASRKEWGNQPQHF. CDR3 DNA sequence: TGTGCCTCACGGAAGGAATGGGGCAATCAGCCCCAGCATTTT.

This clone was counted once. This chain uses TRBV10-3 with TRBJ2-2; no firm D call. Germline loops: CDR1 ENHRY, CDR2 SYGVKD. The CDR3 consists of 15 residues. Trimming removed 2 bases from V and 5 bases from J, with 12 bases in between. This chain's CDR3 is CAISETELGTGELFF. The CDR3 nucleotides are TGTGCCATCAGTGAGACCGAGCTAGGAACCGGGGAGCTGTTTTTT.

The chain carries TRBV15 and TRBJ2-7; 12 nucleotides line up with TRBD2. CDR1 LNHNV and CDR2 YYDKDF come from the germline V gene (reference sequence). This CDR3 contains 20 residues. J lost 7 bases, V lost 1 base, and 20 bases had no gene match. The CDR3 spells CATSRGGIGASSGRAREQYF. CDR3 nucleotides: TGTGCCACCAGCAGAGGAGGCATAGGGGCGTCTAGCGGGAGGGCTCGGGAGCAGTACTTC.

The rearrangement joins TRBV10-3 to TRBJ1-2; D gene ambiguous. The CDR3 sequence is 16 residues long. V lost 0 bases, J lost 8 bases, and 19 bases lay in between. In germline, CDR1 is ENHRY, CDR2 SYGVKD. The CDR3 coding sequence is TGTGCCATCAGTGAGTCGACGGATTCGGCGGTCGCGGGCTACACCTTC. Translation: CAISESTDSAVAGYTF.